This is a list of T cell receptor beta chains from one sample in a study of post-analysis software for immune sequencing data. TCRdb called the PCR reads again in MiXCR, with one record for every CDR3 protein. The table lists hundreds of thousands of distinct CDR3 sequences, around 40% of them singletons, with roughly 12% in the top ten. Sequenced: blood. The receptors come from a girl aged 5-17 years with multiple sclerosis. CDR3s include the opening cysteine and the closing phenylalanine or tryptophan. Each record gives: clone size, V gene, D gene, J gene, CDR3 DNA, CDR3 protein. The D gene is left open where the match is weak. A clone size is listed for some rows: how often the clone was seen (once, few, many), or a class if it is expanded.

few,TRBV16,-,TRBJ2-7,TGTGCCAGCAGTCAATCACAGGGAGGCGAGCAGTACTTC,CASSQSQGGEQYF
-,TRBV7-9,TRBD2,TRBJ2-1,TGTGCCAGCAGCGCAGGGCTAGCGGGACTAAATGAGCAGTTCTTC,CASSAGLAGLNEQFF
few,TRBV5-1,TRBD1,TRBJ1-2,TGCGCCAGCAGCTTGAGTCCCCGGACAGGGGTGGATGGCTACACCTTC,CASSLSPRTGVDGYTF
few,TRBV10-3,TRBD1,TRBJ2-3,TGTGCCATCAGTGACCCCGGGACAGCGGATTTTAATACGCAGTATTTT,CAISDPGTADFNTQYF
-,TRBV7-3,-,TRBJ2-1,TGTGCCAGCAGCCCCACCCGGCAGGACCACAATGAGCAGTTCTTC,CASSPTRQDHNEQFF
once,TRBV16,-,TRBJ1-3,TGTGCCAGCAGCAGGGACCGACAGGATGGAGGAAACACCATATATTTT,CASSRDRQDGGNTIYF
few,TRBV27,-,TRBJ2-7,TGTGCCAGCAGTCCCCTAGGTGGCTACGAGCAGTACTTC,CASSPLGGYEQYF
-,TRBV25-1,TRBD1,TRBJ1-1,TGTGCCAGCAGCGTGCCTGGACAGGGAGATACTGAAGCTTTCTTT,CASSVPGQGDTEAFF
few,TRBV4-1,TRBD2,TRBJ2-1,TGCGCCAGCAGCCAATTTGGGCAGCCAGCGGGGTCCAATGAGCAGTTCTTC,CASSQFGQPAGSNEQFF
-,TRBV15,-,TRBJ2-3,TGTGCCACCAGCAGCCCCCGAACAGAAGGACAAGATACGCAGTATTTT,CATSSPRTEGQDTQYF